This T cell receptor beta chain was recorded in a study of CD8+ T cells in alopecia areata. Background on the study: The tofacitinib course ran for 6 to 18 months and was followed by 6 months off drug. For treated patients, severity scores reflected the percentage of scalp area affected. Study-level points and caveats: Resident alphabeta T cells of normal skin are also sequenced in scalp samples. Against the mouse data, patients shared TCRs less clearly, possibly for HLA reasons.

Sample treatment: oral pan-JAK inhibitor, 5-10 mg twice daily. Only a few counts were recorded for this clone. Antigen specificity is unknown. cDNA serving as the sequencing template came from extracted, reverse transcribed RNA. Using immunoSEQ multiplex PCR, the repertoire was profiled, and TCRdb retains in-frame clones only, with some absent. The repertoire consists of around 180,000 clones, with 60% occurring once and the leading ten covering approximately 1%. V lost 7 bases and J 8 bases, leaving 12 bases between the germline ends. Germline-derived CDR1 and CDR2 are ENHRY and SYGVKD. The CDR3 spans 13 residues.

The source of this sequence is a human donor with alopecia areata. V usage is TRBV10-3 and J usage is TRBJ1-6, with TRBD1 as a possible D gene (6 bases). The source material was CD4+ T cells sorted from blood, sampled at week 24, from a patient treated with tofacitinib. Here the CDR3 reads CAINTGLDSPLHF. CDR3 coding DNA: TGTGCCATCAATACAGGGCTAGATTCACCCCTCCACTTT.